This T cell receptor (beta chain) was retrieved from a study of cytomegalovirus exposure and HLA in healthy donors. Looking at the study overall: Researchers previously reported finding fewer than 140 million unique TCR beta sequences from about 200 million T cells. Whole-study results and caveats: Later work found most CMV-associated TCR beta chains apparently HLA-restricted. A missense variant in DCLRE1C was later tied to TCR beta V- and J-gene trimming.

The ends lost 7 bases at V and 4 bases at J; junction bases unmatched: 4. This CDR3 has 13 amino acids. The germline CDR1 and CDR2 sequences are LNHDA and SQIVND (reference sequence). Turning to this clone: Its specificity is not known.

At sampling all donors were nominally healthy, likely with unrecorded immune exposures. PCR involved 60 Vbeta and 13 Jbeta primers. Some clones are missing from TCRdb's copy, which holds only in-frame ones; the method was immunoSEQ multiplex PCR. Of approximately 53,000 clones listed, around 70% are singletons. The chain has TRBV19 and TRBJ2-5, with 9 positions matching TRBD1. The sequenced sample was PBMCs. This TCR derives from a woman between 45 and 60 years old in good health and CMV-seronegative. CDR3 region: CASTGTGRETQYF. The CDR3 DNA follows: TGTGCCAGTACCGGGACAGGGAGAGAGACCCAGTACTTC.